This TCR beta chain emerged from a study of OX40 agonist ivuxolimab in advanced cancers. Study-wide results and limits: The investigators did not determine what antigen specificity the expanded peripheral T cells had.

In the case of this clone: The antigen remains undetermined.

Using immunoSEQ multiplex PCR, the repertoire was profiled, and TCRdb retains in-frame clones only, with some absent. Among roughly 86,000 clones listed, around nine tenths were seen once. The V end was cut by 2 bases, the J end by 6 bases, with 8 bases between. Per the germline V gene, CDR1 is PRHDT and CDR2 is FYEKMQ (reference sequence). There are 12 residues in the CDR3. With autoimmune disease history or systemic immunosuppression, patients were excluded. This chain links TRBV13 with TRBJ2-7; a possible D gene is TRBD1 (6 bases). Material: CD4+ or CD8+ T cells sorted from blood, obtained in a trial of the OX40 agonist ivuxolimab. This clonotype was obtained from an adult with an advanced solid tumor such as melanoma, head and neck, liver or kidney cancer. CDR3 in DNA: TGTGCCAGCAGCTTAAAAGGGGGCGAGCAGTACTTC. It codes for CASSLKGGEQYF.